This T cell receptor (beta chain) was obtained from a study of blood T cell repertoires in COVID-19. Overall study: Samples of COVID-19 (acute and convalescent) were obtained from the United States, Italy and Spain. The analysed material was cDNA or gDNA that came from T cells, B-cell-depleted T cells, or PBMCs.

As handled by the study authors: Quantification of nucleated cells was approximated via reference gene primer amplification. Generated by immunoSEQ multiplex PCR, the TCRdb table keeps only in-frame clones and is missing some. For V, J and clone size, that table is used; D and trimming come from the DNA. Among about 210,000 clones listed, roughly 88% were seen once. The germline CDR1 and CDR2 sequences are MDHEN and SYDVKM. The length of the CDR3 is 12 residues. V lost 4 bases, J lost 6 bases, and 9 bases lay in between. The chain has TRBV28 and TRBJ1-1; no reliable D call. Sequencing was performed on peripheral blood. The TCR comes from a man aged 50-60 years with active or convalescent COVID-19. Here the CDR3 reads CASSSPSAEAFF. Written as DNA, the CDR3 is TGTGCCAGCAGTTCCCCCAGCGCTGAAGCTTTCTTT.